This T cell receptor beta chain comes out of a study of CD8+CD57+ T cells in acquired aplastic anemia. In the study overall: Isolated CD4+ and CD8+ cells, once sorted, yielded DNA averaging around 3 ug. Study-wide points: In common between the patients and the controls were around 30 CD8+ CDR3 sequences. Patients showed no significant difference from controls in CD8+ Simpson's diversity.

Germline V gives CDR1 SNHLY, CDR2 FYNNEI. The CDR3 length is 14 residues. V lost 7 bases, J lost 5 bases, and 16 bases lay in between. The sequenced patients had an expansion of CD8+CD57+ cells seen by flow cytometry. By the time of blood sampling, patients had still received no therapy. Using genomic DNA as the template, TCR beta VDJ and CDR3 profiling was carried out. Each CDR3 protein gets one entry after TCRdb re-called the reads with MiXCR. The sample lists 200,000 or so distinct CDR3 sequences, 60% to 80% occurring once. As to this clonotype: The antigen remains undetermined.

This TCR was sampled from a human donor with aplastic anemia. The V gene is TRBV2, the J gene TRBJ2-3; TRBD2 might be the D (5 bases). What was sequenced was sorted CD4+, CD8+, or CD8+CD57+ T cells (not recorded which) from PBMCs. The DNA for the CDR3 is TGTGCCAGCAATCTAGTGGGAGTGGGAGATACGCAGTATTTT. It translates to CASNLVGVGDTQYF.